The clone carrying this T cell receptor beta chain has ten or more counts. No antigen is known for it. By quantitative 5'-RACE with molecular barcodes, the TCR beta libraries were made. In TCRdb, the 5' RACE reads were re-called with MiXCR into one record per CDR3 protein. This sample has approximately 260,000 distinct CDR3 sequences, with 8.6% found just once. These data are taken from a study of CD8 T cells in ankylosing spondylitis. Trimming pared 6 bases from V and 3 bases from J, leaving 14 bases between. The CDR3 loop spans 13 amino acids. Per germline, CDR1 DFQATT and CDR2 SNEGSKA (reference sequence). Study-level findings and limits: Some of the motif variants had earlier been found in reactive arthritis patients' fluid and blood. Ankylosing spondylitis blood seemed to carry a telltale TCR beta motif made of under 10 highly homologous variants.

The V and J genes are TRBV20-1 and TRBJ1-2, with D possibly matching TRBD1 (5 bases). The sample taken for sequencing was blood, either unsorted or a sorted T cell fraction (not recorded which). The TCR originated in a male donor with ankylosing spondylitis or in good health (not recorded which). CDR3 nucleotide sequence: TGCAGTGCACTAGCAGGGAGCTACTATGGCTACACCTTC. Translated: CSALAGSYYGYTF.